The 26 T cell receptor beta chains below all came from one sample that was sequenced in a study of blood T cell repertoires in COVID-19 (dated by TCRdb to the early 2020s). Libraries were built with the immunoSEQ multiplex PCR assay. This is the immuneACCESS table as TCRdb keeps it, with only in-frame sequences that have V and J called. A part of the clones is gone; compared with another copy, unresolved V genes explain less than half, and the rest is unexplained. Here the sample has hundreds of thousands of clones; approximately 83% occur a single time. Of the sample, roughly 1.2% is held by the ten largest clones. The sequencing input was peripheral blood. These receptors all stem from a woman aged 25 to 39 with COVID-19, enrolled during active disease.

CDR3 loop: CASSQGGANYGYTF. DNA for the CDR3: TGTGCCAGCAGCCAAGGGGGGGCGAACTATGGCTACACCTTC. The V call is TRBV5-4, the J call TRBJ1-2, with D tentatively TRBD1 (6 bases). V shed 4 bases and J shed 2 bases, with 12 bases lying between them. The CDR3 runs 14 residues. Germline lookup yields CDR1 SGHNT and CDR2 YYREEE (reference sequence).

V gene TRBV4-2 combines with J gene TRBJ2-1; 11 bases fit TRBD2. With V trimmed by 1 base and J by 0 bases, 5 bases remained unmatched. This CDR3 region has 18 residues. Germline V gene data show CDR1 as LGHNA and CDR2 as YNFKEQ. As DNA, the CDR3 is TGTGCCAGCAGCCAAGGACTAGCGGGAAGCCTCTCCTACAATGAGCAGTTCTTC. Amino acid sequence: CASSQGLAGSLSYNEQFF.

J is TRBJ1-2 and V is TRBV11-2, with 8 bases that match TRBD1. The CDR3 has 15 residues. Per germline, CDR1 SGHAT and CDR2 FQNNGV. Trimming at V came to 6 bases and at J to 7 bases, leaving 13 bases not matched to a gene. As DNA, the CDR3 is TGTGCCAGCAGAGAACACAGGGGGGTCGACGCTGGCTACACCTTC. Amino acids: CASREHRGVDAGYTF.

The chain recombines TRBV7-2 with TRBJ2-7; 8 bases map to TRBD2. The CDR3 covers 11 residues. In germline, CDR1 is SGHTA, CDR2 FQGNSA. V was clipped by 5 bases and J by 6 bases; unmatched bases: 0. The CDR3 DNA is TGTGCCAGCAGCCGGGGGGGCGAGCAGTACTTC. It specifies CASSRGGEQYF.

The CDR3 here is CASSHTGRGYTF. The CDR3 nucleotides are TGCGCCAGCAGCCACACAGGGCGTGGCTACACCTTC. This sequence joins TRBV4-3 and TRBJ1-2, with D possibly TRBD1 on 6 matching bases. V was pared by 3 bases and J by 7 bases, with 9 bases between. CDR3 length: 12 residues. Germline loops: CDR1 LGHNA, CDR2 YSLEER.

There are a few counts of this clone. The chain joins TRBV6-6 to TRBJ1-2; 9 bases agree with TRBD1. Germline V lookup: CDR1 MNHNY, CDR2 SVGAGI (reference sequence). The CDR3 is 15 amino acids. Trimming removed 6 bases from V and 1 base from J; junction bases left unmatched: 6. The chain's CDR3 is CASRRTGADNYGYTF. In nucleotides, the CDR3 is TGTGCCAGCAGGCGGACAGGGGCCGATAACTATGGCTACACCTTC.

This rearrangement joins TRBV13 to TRBJ2-3, with 12 bases matching TRBD2. Trimming took 3 bases from V and 5 from J; bases not matched to a gene: 3. The CDR3 has 15 residues. CDR1 and CDR2 from the germline V gene are PRHDT and FYEKMQ (reference sequence). The CDR3 region has the DNA TGTGCCAGCAGCTTCCTAGCGGGAGGGCAAGATACGCAGTATTTT. Residues: CASSFLAGGQDTQYF.

This chain joins TRBV30 and TRBJ1-4; D unresolved. This CDR3 is built from 14 residues. V shed 0 bases and J shed 8 bases, with 13 bases lying between them. Germline V CDR1 and CDR2: GTSNPN, SVGIG (reference sequence). The CDR3: CAWSVSLVREKLFF. Written as DNA, the CDR3 is TGTGCCTGGAGTGTATCCCTAGTACGGGAAAAACTGTTTTTT.

This clone has just one count. The V and J genes are TRBV29-1 and TRBJ2-5; the D gene is possibly TRBD2 (7 bases). Germline CDR1 is SQVTM and CDR2 is ANQGSEA. This CDR3 spans 13 amino acids. V gave up 3 bases and J gave up 5 bases, with 13 bases separating them. The CDR3 loop is CSVDVRGGETQYF. CDR3 nucleotides: TGCAGCGTTGACGTCAGGGGAGGGGAGACCCAGTACTTC. The full variable domain, rest sourced from reference TRBV29-1 and TRBJ2-5, is SAVISQKPSRDICQRGTSLTIQCQVDSQVTMMFWYRQQPGQSLTLIATANQGSEATYESGFVIDKFPISRPNLTFSTLTVSNMSPEDSSIYLCSVDVRGGETQYFGPGTRLLVL.

This rearrangement joins TRBV5-4 to TRBJ1-1; no reliable D call. Germline assignment: CDR1 SGHNT and CDR2 YYREEE (reference sequence). The CDR3 loop spans 15 amino acids. V was pared by 5 bases and J by 2 bases, with 16 bases between. The CDR3 coding sequence is TGTGCCAGCAGTACTAGGCGGGCGTTCAACACTGAAGCTTTCTTT. This gives the protein CASSTRRAFNTEAFF.

V is TRBV11-2 and J is TRBJ1-6; TRBD1 matches at 7 bases. Unmatched junction bases numbered 7, after V lost 3 bases and J lost 14 bases. The CDR3 runs to 13 residues. The germline V gene has CDR1 SGHAT and CDR2 FQNNGV. In DNA, the CDR3 is TGTGCCAGCAGCTTTCAGGGGGGTGGGGCCCTCCACTTT. It codes for CASSFQGGGALHF. The whole variable domain, remainder taken from reference TRBV11-2 and TRBJ1-6, is EAGVAQSPRYKIIEKRQSVAFWCNPISGHATLYWYQQILGQGPKLLIQFQNNGVVDDSQLPKDRFSAERLKGVDSTLKIQPAKLEDSAVYLCASSFQGGGALHFGNGTRLTVT.

Concerning this clone itself: Other DNA sequences in the same sample also yield this CDR3. CDR3 DNA: TGTGCCAGCAGTCCCGGGACAGGGTATTCACCCCTCCACTTT. This codes for CASSPGTGYSPLHF. The V gene is TRBV27, the J gene TRBJ1-6; 9 positions agree with TRBD1. The V gene end was trimmed by 5 bases and the J gene end by 8 bases; junction bases not matched to a gene: 4. The germline V gene encodes CDR1 MNHEY and CDR2 SMNVEV (reference sequence). The CDR3 covers 14 residues.

The chain employs TRBV29-1 and TRBJ2-7; D might be TRBD2 (6 bases). V lost 4 bases, J lost 1 base, and 23 bases lay in between. CDR3 length equals 17 residues. The germline V gene encodes CDR1 SQVTM and CDR2 ANQGSEA. DNA of the CDR3: TGCAGCGTTGCTGGTTACGGCGGGACGGTAGCGTCCTACGAGCAGTACTTC. Translated: CSVAGYGGTVASYEQYF.

The genes are TRBV13 and TRBJ2-5, with TRBD1 identical over 7 bases. V lost 1 base to trimming and J lost 2 bases; unmatched junction nucleotides: 4. Per the germline V gene, CDR1 is PRHDT and CDR2 is FYEKMQ (reference sequence). The CDR3 loop spans 15 amino acids. CDR3: CASSLVAGGQETQYF. Here the CDR3 DNA reads TGTGCCAGCAGCTTAGTAGCAGGGGGTCAAGAGACCCAGTACTTC.

The chain uses TRBV7-2 and TRBJ2-2; no firm D call. Germline CDR1 SGHTA, CDR2 FQGNSA. V was clipped by 1 base and J by 5 bases, with 8 bases between them. The CDR3 is 14 amino acids. The CDR3 reads CASSLGLNTGELFF. The CDR3 DNA is TGTGCCAGCAGCTTAGGTCTAAATACCGGGGAGCTGTTTTTT. Complete variable domain (other parts from reference TRBV7-2 and TRBJ2-2): GAGVSQSPSNKVTEKGKDVELRCDPISGHTALYWYRQSLGQGLEFLIYFQGNSAPDKSGLPSDRFSAERTGGSVSTLTIQRTQQEDSAVYLCASSLGLNTGELFFGEGSRLTVL.

V is TRBV5-6 and J is TRBJ2-4; 8 bases line up with TRBD1. V was clipped by 2 bases and J by 6 bases; unmatched bases: 7. The CDR3 has 15 residues. Germline V gives CDR1 SGHDT, CDR2 YYEEEE. The CDR3 protein is CASSFGRGPGNIQYF. CDR3 sequence (DNA): TGTGCCAGCAGCTTTGGCAGGGGGCCGGGAAACATTCAGTACTTC.

This clone was found many times. Written as DNA, the CDR3 is TGTGCCAGCAGCCGGACGAGGGGGGGCCAAGAGACCCAGTACTTC. It yields the protein CASSRTRGGQETQYF. The rearrangement uses TRBV7-9 and TRBJ2-5; tentative D call: TRBD2 (7 bases). The CDR3 has 15 amino acids. Germline-derived CDR1 and CDR2 are SEHNR and FQNEAQ (reference sequence). V gave up 5 bases and J gave up 1 base, with 14 bases separating them. Based on the CDR3 plus reference TRBV7-9 and TRBJ2-5, the full variable domain is DTGVSQNPRHKITKRGQNVTFRCDPISEHNRLYWYRQTLGQGPEFLTYFQNEAQLEKSRLLSDRFSAERPKGSFSTLEIQRTEQGDSAMYLCASSRTRGGQETQYFGPGTRLLVL.

J is TRBJ1-4 and V is TRBV4-2; D uncertain. There are 16 residues in the CDR3. Trimming took off 4 bases at V and 0 bases at J, with 12 bases between the two ends. The germline V gene encodes CDR1 LGHNA and CDR2 YNFKEQ. The CDR3 reads CASSPRSRSTNEKLFF. CDR3 nucleotides: TGTGCCAGCAGCCCAAGATCACGGTCAACTAATGAAAAACTGTTTTTT.

In its sample, this clone was seen a few times. V gene TRBV4-2 combines with J gene TRBJ2-5; TRBD2 is a possible D gene (6 bases). CDR3 length: 15 amino acids. The V and J ends lost 0 bases and 6 bases respectively, with 14 bases between them. In germline, CDR1 is LGHNA, CDR2 YNFKEQ. The CDR3 coding sequence is TGTGCCAGCAGCCAAGATGGAGGGCCTGAACAGACCCAGTACTTC. This codes for CASSQDGGPEQTQYF.

V and J are TRBV3-1 (or the pseudogene TRBV3-2) and TRBJ1-1; D ambiguous. The ends were cut back, 4 bases at V and 1 base at J, with 7 bases in the middle. In germline, CDR1 is LGHDT, CDR2 YNNKEL (reference sequence). This CDR3 comprises 13 residues. CDR3 protein: CASSPLRNTEAFF. The CDR3 DNA follows: TGTGCCAGCAGCCCCCTAAGGAACACTGAAGCTTTCTTT.

The chain carries TRBV9 and TRBJ1-2; the match to TRBD1 covers 7 bases. Trimming removed 3 bases from V and 5 bases from J; junction bases left unmatched: 4. The CDR3 is 13 residues long. Germline V CDR1 and CDR2: SGDLS, YYNGEE. CDR3 in DNA: TGTGCCAGCAGCGCCGACAGGGTTTATGGCTACACCTTC. Residues: CASSADRVYGYTF.

This chain uses TRBV7-3 with TRBJ2-2; perhaps TRBD1 as D (6 bases). Germline lookup yields CDR1 SGHTA and CDR2 FQGTGA. The V end was cut by 0 bases, the J end by 6 bases, with 8 bases between. There are 14 residues in the CDR3. The CDR3: CASSLTSGAGELFF. The CDR3 nucleotides are TGTGCCAGCAGCTTAACGTCAGGGGCCGGGGAGCTGTTTTTT.

This clone was observed a single time. The V call is TRBV7-9, the J call TRBJ2-5; no reliable D call. The germline V gene has CDR1 SEHNR and CDR2 FQNEAQ (reference sequence). Trimming took off 1 base at V and 3 bases at J, with 6 bases between the two ends. The CDR3 spans 13 residues. CDR3 in amino acids: CASSLGQKETQYF. CDR3 sequence (DNA): TGTGCCAGCAGCTTAGGGCAGAAAGAGACCCAGTACTTC.

As for this clone: Being one base from a much bigger clone, this may be a read error. The V call is TRBV11-1, the J call TRBJ2-7, with TRBD2 identical over 11 bases. There are 15 residues in the CDR3. With 5 bases clipped from V and 1 base from J, the junction kept 4 bases outside the gene matches. The germline gives CDR1 SGHAT, CDR2 FQDESV (reference sequence). The CDR3 sequence is CASSPGTSGSYEQYF. CDR3 nucleotides: TGTGCCAGCAGCCCCGGGACTAGCGGATCCTACGAGCAGTACTTC.

This chain links TRBV7-6 with TRBJ2-2; 7 nucleotides align to TRBD1. CDR1 is SGHVS and CDR2 is FNYEAQ in the germline V gene. The CDR3 totals 16 residues. V lost 2 bases, J lost 5 bases, and 8 bases stayed unmatched. The CDR3 is CASSLRAGTVTGELFF. The CDR3 DNA is TGTGCCAGCAGCTTACGTGCAGGGACAGTTACCGGGGAGCTGTTTTTT.

This clone was seen only once. The J gene is TRBJ1-1, the V gene TRBV11-2; 7 bases match TRBD1. The CDR3 has 17 amino acids. CDR1 is SGHAT and CDR2 is FQNNGV in the germline V gene. Trimming removed 1 base from V and 1 base from J; junction bases left unmatched: 9. CDR3: CASSLAQGFRRNTEAFF. The CDR3 nucleotides are TGTGCCAGCAGCTTAGCACAGGGGTTTCGTAGGAACACTGAAGCTTTCTTT.